A selection of T cell receptor beta chains follows, all from one sample in a study of blood T cell repertoires in COVID-19. Data came from immunoSEQ multiplex PCR; TCRdb stores just in-frame clones and leaves some out. The table records some 130,000 clones, approximately 90% of them present only once. The sequencing input was peripheral blood. These receptors were obtained from a man aged 55 to 70 with active or convalescent COVID-19. CDR3s include the opening cysteine and the closing phenylalanine or tryptophan. The order of the fields is V gene, J gene, clone size, D gene, CDR3 protein, CDR3 DNA. A D gene is named only where the DNA matches it firmly. The listing skips clone size in some rows; elsewhere it reads once, few, many or a size class.

V: TRBV11-2
J: TRBJ2-7
size: NA
D: NA
CDR3: CASSLRAGLSYEQYF
DNA: TGTGCCAGCAGCTTAAGGGCAGGGCTCTCCTACGAGCAGTACTTC

V: TRBV7-9
J: TRBJ2-7
size: once
D: TRBD1
CDR3: CASSFSTGVEQYF
DNA: TGTGCCAGCAGCTTTTCGACAGGGGTAGAGCAGTACTTC

V: TRBV19
J: TRBJ2-1
size: NA
D: NA
CDR3: CASSIQGGSYNEQFF
DNA: TGTGCCAGTAGTATACAGGGGGGCTCCTACAATGAGCAGTTCTTC

V: TRBV7-7
J: TRBJ2-1
size: NA
D: NA
CDR3: CASSLEETVYNEQFF
DNA: TGTGCCAGCAGCTTAGAGGAGACAGTCTACAATGAGCAGTTCTTC

V: TRBV6-5
J: TRBJ1-2
size: NA
D: NA
CDR3: CASSYSGGGRSYTF
DNA: TGTGCCAGCAGTTACTCGGGGGGAGGCCGGAGCTACACCTTC

V: TRBV7-9
J: TRBJ1-1
size: few
D: TRBD1
CDR3: CASSSTDRVRTEAFF
DNA: TGTGCCAGCAGCTCAACTGACAGGGTGCGAACTGAAGCTTTCTTT

V: TRBV6-1
J: TRBJ1-2
size: NA
D: NA
CDR3: CASSEQGIRKGYTF
DNA: TGTGCCAGCAGTGAACAGGGGATCAGGAAGGGCTACACCTTC

V: TRBV7-2
J: TRBJ2-2
size: NA
D: TRBD2
CDR3: CASSLTGGRTGELFF
DNA: TGTGCCAGCAGCTTAACAGGCGGGAGGACCGGGGAGCTGTTTTTT

V: TRBV3-1/TRBV3-2
J: TRBJ2-7
size: NA
D: TRBD2
CDR3: CASSQAPAGVYEQYF
DNA: TGTGCCAGCAGCCAAGCTCCAGCGGGAGTATACGAGCAGTACTTC

V: TRBV20-1
J: TRBJ1-2
size: NA
D: NA
CDR3: CSASPMSDSYTF
DNA: TGCAGTGCCAGTCCCATGTCGGACAGCTACACCTTC

V: TRBV24-1
J: TRBJ2-2
size: NA
D: NA
CDR3: CATSDLQGRSNTGELFF
DNA: TGTGCCACCAGTGATTTGCAAGGGAGATCGAACACCGGGGAGCTGTTTTTT

V: TRBV19
J: TRBJ1-2
size: NA
D: NA
CDR3: CASSIDLYGYTF
DNA: TGTGCCAGTAGTATAGATCTCTATGGCTACACCTTC

V: TRBV5-4
J: TRBJ1-4
size: few
D: TRBD1
CDR3: CASSLTQGGGEKLFF
DNA: TGTGCCAGCAGCTTGACGCAGGGGGGAGGAGAAAAACTGTTTTTT

V: TRBV4-3
J: TRBJ2-3
size: NA
D: NA
CDR3: CASSQDPLRPMRADTQYF
DNA: TGCGCCAGCAGCCAAGACCCCTTGCGCCCTATGAGGGCAGATACGCAGTATTTT

V: TRBV27
J: TRBJ2-3
size: NA
D: NA
CDR3: CASSLSFLGDTQYF
DNA: TGTGCCAGCAGTTTATCCTTCCTAGGAGATACGCAGTATTTT

V: TRBV27
J: TRBJ1-1
size: NA
D: NA
CDR3: CASSASGGEGNTEAFF
DNA: TGTGCCAGCAGTGCCTCCGGGGGGGAAGGAAACACTGAAGCTTTCTTT

V: TRBV4-3
J: TRBJ2-2
size: NA
D: TRBD2
CDR3: CASSKWVAGGDTGELFF
DNA: TGCGCCAGCAGCAAATGGGTAGCGGGAGGGGACACCGGGGAGCTGTTTTTT

V: TRBV6-6
J: TRBJ2-7
size: NA
D: TRBD2
CDR3: CASSTSGRASDEQYF
DNA: TGTGCCAGCAGTACCAGCGGGAGGGCCTCCGACGAGCAGTACTTC

V: TRBV19
J: TRBJ1-2
size: NA
D: NA
CDR3: CASSNAGPQYGYTF
DNA: TGTGCCAGTAGTAACGCGGGCCCCCAGTATGGCTACACCTTC

V: TRBV6-2/TRBV6-3
J: TRBJ1-5
size: NA
D: TRBD1
CDR3: CASSSRQGHDNQPQHF
DNA: TGTGCCAGCAGTTCGAGACAGGGGCATGATAATCAGCCCCAGCATTTT

V: TRBV4-2
J: TRBJ1-2
size: NA
D: NA
CDR3: CASSQAQGGPYGYTF
DNA: TGTGCCAGCAGCCAAGCCCAGGGAGGTCCGTATGGCTACACCTTC

V: TRBV5-1
J: TRBJ1-2
size: NA
D: NA
CDR3: CASSLGQSYGYTF
DNA: TGCGCCAGCAGCTTGGGACAAAGCTATGGCTACACCTTC

V: TRBV4-1
J: TRBJ2-7
size: once
D: TRBD1
CDR3: CASSQGQGGSNEQYF
DNA: TGCGCCAGCAGCCAGGGACAGGGGGGTTCCAACGAGCAGTACTTC

V: TRBV3-1/TRBV3-2
J: TRBJ1-3
size: NA
D: NA
CDR3: CASSPSISGNTIYF
DNA: TGTGCCAGCAGTCCCTCTATCTCTGGAAACACCATATATTTT

V: TRBV2
J: TRBJ1-5
size: NA
D: NA
CDR3: CASSEGGVNQPQHF
DNA: TGTGCCAGCAGTGAGGGAGGCGTTAATCAGCCCCAGCATTTT

V: TRBV7-2
J: TRBJ2-1
size: NA
D: NA
CDR3: CASSVDLMQFF
DNA: TGTGCCAGCAGCGTGGACTTGATGCAGTTCTTC

V: TRBV10-3
J: TRBJ2-5
size: NA
D: TRBD1
CDR3: CAISDPTLGQGGQTQYF
DNA: TGTGCCATCAGTGACCCGACCCTGGGACAGGGGGGGCAGACCCAGTACTTC

V: TRBV4-3
J: TRBJ2-1
size: NA
D: NA
CDR3: CASSQDRGAFNEQFF
DNA: TGCGCCAGCAGCCAAGATCGCGGGGCCTTCAATGAGCAGTTCTTC

V: TRBV6-2/TRBV6-3
J: TRBJ2-2
size: NA
D: NA
CDR3: CASSSLRAGAGTGELFF
DNA: TGTGCCAGCAGTTCCCTAAGGGCAGGGGCAGGAACCGGGGAGCTGTTTTTT

V: TRBV4-3
J: TRBJ1-5
size: NA
D: NA
CDR3: CASSQDISGNQPQHF
DNA: TGCGCCAGCAGCCAAGATATAAGCGGCAATCAGCCCCAGCATTTT